These 26 T cell receptor beta chains came from one sample sequenced in a study of OX40 agonist ivuxolimab in advanced cancers. The method behind the library was the immunoSEQ multiplex PCR assay. TCRdb retrieved this table from immuneACCESS and kept in-frame rearrangements only. Not all clones are present; in checked studies, unresolved V genes account for under half, and no reason is known for the remainder. The sample table lists 97,000 or so clones, around 87% of them with a count of one. The top ten constitute roughly 0.15% of the sample. Sequencing used CD4+ or CD8+ T cells sorted from blood, obtained in a trial of the OX40 agonist ivuxolimab. The receptors come from an adult with an advanced solid tumor such as melanoma, head and neck, liver or kidney cancer.

This rearrangement joins TRBV11-2 to TRBJ2-6; TRBD1 is a possible D gene (5 bases). The V end was cut by 0 bases, the J end by 3 bases, with 12 bases between. From germline, CDR1 is SGHAT and CDR2 FQNNGV. The length of the CDR3 is 17 residues. Here the CDR3 DNA reads TGTGCCAGCAGCTTAGATTTTAGGGGCGGTGGGGCCAACGTCCTGACTTTC. Protein product: CASSLDFRGGGANVLTF.

This clone was seen once. The chain couples TRBV9 to TRBJ2-2, with D possibly being TRBD1 (6 bases). Trimming removed 0 bases from V and 6 bases from J, with 12 bases in between. There are 15 residues in the CDR3. Germline loops: CDR1 SGDLS, CDR2 YYNGEE. The CDR3 DNA sequence: TGTGCCAGCAGCGTAGCGGTAGGGGGTGCCGGGGAGCTGTTTTTT. Translating it yields CASSVAVGGAGELFF.

V and J are TRBV19 and TRBJ1-3; D is unclear. Germline V gene lookup returns CDR1 LNHDA and CDR2 SQIVND (reference sequence). The CDR3 runs to 14 residues. V was cut by 6 bases and J by 2 bases, with 11 bases left in between. The CDR3 DNA reads as TGTGCCAGTAGGGATGCGGGGACTGGAAACACCATATATTTT. Translating it yields CASRDAGTGNTIYF. Complete variable domain (other parts from reference TRBV19 and TRBJ1-3): DGGITQSPKYLFRKEGQNVTLSCEQNLNHDAMYWYRQDPGQGLRLIYYSQIVNDFQKGDIAEGYSVSREKKESFPLTVTSAQKNPTAFYLCASRDAGTGNTIYFGEGSWLTVV.

This rearrangement joins TRBV4-2 to TRBJ1-2; 12 bases align to TRBD1. CDR1 is LGHNA and CDR2 is YNFKEQ in the germline V gene. Trimming took 4 bases from V and 5 from J; bases not matched to a gene: 11. This CDR3 is built from 17 residues. In DNA, the CDR3 is TGTGCCAGCAGCCCCAACCGGGGACAGGGGGCGCCTTATGGCTACACCTTC. This sequence encodes CASSPNRGQGAPYGYTF.

The rearrangement joins TRBV19 to TRBJ2-2; no reliable D call. The ends were cut back, 7 bases at V and 5 bases at J, with 8 bases in the middle. CDR1 is LNHDA, CDR2 SQIVND, per germline (reference sequence). The CDR3 length is 12 residues. The CDR3 loop is CASMVETGELFF. The CDR3 nucleotides read TGTGCCAGTATGGTGGAGACCGGGGAGCTGTTTTTT.

This chain uses TRBV5-1 with TRBJ1-5, with TRBD1 identical over 8 bases. The CDR3 consists of 15 residues. CDR1 and CDR2 (germline): SGHRS, YFSETQ. J was trimmed by 4 bases and V by 4 bases; bases with no gene match: 7. The CDR3: CASSEQGGRNQPQHF. The CDR3, as DNA: TGCGCCAGCAGCGAACAGGGGGGACGGAATCAGCCCCAGCATTTT.

The chain carries TRBV6-1 and TRBJ2-3; possible D gene TRBD1, 5 bases. The V end lost 7 bases, the J end lost 5 bases, and 19 bases lay between the germline ends. CDR3 length: 15 amino acids. The germline CDR1 and CDR2 sequences are MNHNS and SASEGT. In nucleotides, the CDR3 is TGTGCCAGCATGTCTCGGCAGGGTAGGGGAGATACGCAGTATTTT. Amino acid sequence: CASMSRQGRGDTQYF.

The chain has TRBV10-2 and TRBJ2-2; no definite D call. Germline loops: CDR1 WSHSY, CDR2 SAAADI. The germline V and J ends were trimmed by 4 bases and 6 bases, with 9 bases remaining between them. CDR3 length equals 13 residues. This chain's CDR3 is CASSVSQAGELFF. CDR3 coding DNA: TGCGCCAGCAGTGTTTCCCAGGCCGGGGAGCTGTTTTTT.

The chain combines TRBV5-1 with TRBJ2-7; D call uncertain. The germline V gene has CDR1 SGHRS and CDR2 YFSETQ. This CDR3 is built from 15 residues. The V and J ends lost 0 bases and 1 base respectively, with 11 bases between them. The CDR3 region has the DNA TGCGCCAGCAGCTTGGGATTGGGTGGGTCCTACGAGCAGTACTTC. Its protein is CASSLGLGGSYEQYF.

V usage is TRBV29-1 and J usage is TRBJ2-7; tentatively, D is TRBD1 (7 bases). This CDR3 is built from 12 residues. V lost 6 bases and J 2 bases, leaving 11 bases between the germline ends. Germline V lookup: CDR1 SQVTM, CDR2 ANQGSEA. The CDR3 bases are TGCAGCGTCGGAGGGACAGCCTACGAGCAGTACTTC. Translating gives CSVGGTAYEQYF.

The J gene is TRBJ2-7, the V gene TRBV28; TRBD2 matches at 11 bases. The CDR3 is made up of 16 amino acids. Germline V gene data show CDR1 as MDHEN and CDR2 as SYDVKM. The V segment lost 5 bases and the J segment 4 bases; nucleotides outside the gene matches: 10. The CDR3 region is CASSVTSGTGYYEQYF. CDR3 nucleotides: TGTGCCAGCAGTGTGACTAGCGGGACTGGATATTACGAGCAGTACTTC.

This clone was detected only once. This sequence joins TRBV19 and TRBJ1-6, with unresolved D. V gave up 6 bases and J gave up 9 bases, with 18 bases separating them. Germline CDR1 and CDR2: LNHDA and SQIVND (reference sequence). This CDR3 has 15 residues. CDR3 in amino acids: CASSYRWGGGSPLHF. CDR3 sequence (DNA): TGTGCCAGTAGCTACAGATGGGGAGGAGGTTCACCCCTCCACTTT.

The V gene is TRBV5-1, the J gene TRBJ1-4, with 7 bases aligning to TRBD1. This CDR3 contains 14 residues. Germline V gene data show CDR1 as SGHRS and CDR2 as YFSETQ. J gave up 3 bases and V 4 bases, and 3 bases lay outside the gene matches. The CDR3 sequence is CASSLGTANEKLFF. The CDR3 nucleotides are TGCGCCAGCAGCCTCGGGACAGCTAATGAAAAACTGTTTTTT.

J is TRBJ1-2 and V is TRBV5-1, with unresolved D. Per germline, CDR1 SGHRS and CDR2 YFSETQ. This CDR3 is 13 amino acids long. Trimming removed 0 bases at V and 2 bases at J, with 5 bases between. CDR3 in amino acids: CASSLGPNYGYTF. Here the CDR3 DNA reads TGCGCCAGCAGCTTGGGGCCGAACTATGGCTACACCTTC. Complete variable domain (other parts from reference TRBV5-1 and TRBJ1-2): KAGVTQTPRYLIKTRGQQVTLSCSPISGHRSVSWYQQTPGQGLQFLFEYFSETQRNKGNFPGRFSGRQFSNSRSEMNVSTLELGDSALYLCASSLGPNYGYTFGSGTRLTVV.

The chain couples TRBV15 to TRBJ2-5; 7 nucleotides match TRBD2. The assigned J gene may be wrong: the sequence end matches TRBJ2-7 better. CDR1 and CDR2 (germline): LNHNV, YYDKDF (reference sequence). The CDR3 has 15 amino acids. CDR3 in amino acids: CATSRDLAGAYEQYF. DNA for the CDR3: TGTGCCACCAGCAGAGATCTGGCGGGGGCCTACGAGCAGTACTTC.

The chain joins TRBV18 to TRBJ2-4; D is perhaps TRBD1 (6 bases). The CDR3 extends over 17 amino acids. Trimming cost V 1 base and J 0 bases, with 13 bases left between them. Germline V gene sequence: CDR1 KGHSH, CDR2 LQKENI. The CDR3 DNA reads as TGTGCCAGCTCACCACTCGGGACAAACCTAGCCAAAAACATTCAGTACTTC. This codes for CASSPLGTNLAKNIQYF.

The chain joins TRBV6-5 to TRBJ2-7, with no clear D. Trimming took off 2 bases at V and 6 bases at J, with 11 bases between the two ends. CDR1 is MNHEY and CDR2 is SVGAGI in the germline V gene. The CDR3 consists of 13 residues. DNA for the CDR3: TGTGCCAGCAGTTACCCCTACACGGGCGAGCAGTACTTC. Translating gives CASSYPYTGEQYF.

The genes are TRBV2 and TRBJ2-3; a weak D match, TRBD2 (5 bases). Germline V gene sequence: CDR1 SNHLY, CDR2 FYNNEI. The V gene lost 7 bases and the J gene lost 6 bases, with 14 bases spanning the gap. The CDR3 runs to 13 residues. CDR3 nucleotides: TGTGCCAGCATGAAGTGGGAGAGGGATACGCAGTATTTT. It is translated as CASMKWERDTQYF.

The chain has TRBV5-1 and TRBJ1-2; 11 bases agree with TRBD1. CDR3 length: 15 amino acids. Germline V lookup: CDR1 SGHRS, CDR2 YFSETQ. V lost 4 bases, J lost 2 bases, and 4 bases stayed unmatched. Written as DNA, the CDR3 is TGCGCCAGCAGCGGGACAGGGGGGAGGAACTATGGCTACACCTTC. Translated: CASSGTGGRNYGYTF.

The V and J genes are TRBV30 and TRBJ1-4; 8 bases line up with TRBD1. The CDR3 length is 14 residues. After removal of 2 bases from V and 7 bases from J, the junction contained 6 bases not matched to a gene. CDR1 and CDR2 (germline): GTSNPN, SVGIG (reference sequence). CDR3 protein: CAWSWTGRVEKLFF. The CDR3 bases are TGTGCCTGGAGTTGGACAGGGCGGGTTGAAAAACTGTTTTTT. Combining the CDR3 with reference TRBV30 and TRBJ1-4 gives the whole variable domain SQTIHQWPATLVQPVGSPLSLECTVEGTSNPNLYWYRQAAGRGLQLLFYSVGIGQISSEVPQNLSASRPQDRQFILSSKKLLLSDSGFYLCAWSWTGRVEKLFFGSGTQLSVL.

The rearrangement uses TRBV5-1 and TRBJ2-1, with 9 bases aligning to TRBD2. V was pared by 0 bases and J by 3 bases, with 4 bases of the junction left unmatched. In germline, CDR1 is SGHRS, CDR2 YFSETQ. CDR3 length: 16 residues. CDR3 protein: CASSLGGLANYNEQFF. CDR3 DNA sequence: TGCGCCAGCAGCTTGGGTGGACTAGCGAACTACAATGAGCAGTTCTTC.

This clone is a singleton in its sample. CDR3 sequence (DNA): TGTGCCAGCAGCCCTAGCGGGAGGGCCGAAGAGACCCAGTACTTC. Translating it yields CASSPSGRAEETQYF. The chain combines TRBV11-2 with TRBJ2-5; TRBD2 matches 12 bases. The CDR3 covers 15 residues. V trimming: 5 bases; J trimming: 3 bases; junction bases outside the gene matches: 4. The germline gives CDR1 SGHAT, CDR2 FQNNGV.

The chain uses TRBV5-1 and TRBJ2-3; D unclear. The ends were cut back, 1 base at V and 4 bases at J, with 4 bases in the middle. The CDR3 is 12 residues long. In germline, CDR1 is SGHRS, CDR2 YFSETQ. This CDR3 reads CASSLFADTQYF. The CDR3 DNA sequence: TGCGCCAGCAGCTTGTTTGCAGATACGCAGTATTTT.

This chain links TRBV6-1 with TRBJ1-2; TRBD1 aligns across 9 bases. J gave up 4 bases and V 5 bases, and 5 bases lay outside the gene matches. CDR3 length: 14 amino acids. Germline V gene data show CDR1 as MNHNS and CDR2 as SASEGT. CDR3 sequence reads: CASSPAGQGYGYTF. The CDR3 DNA reads as TGTGCCAGCAGTCCTGCGGGACAGGGCTATGGCTACACCTTC.

The V call is TRBV5-1, the J call TRBJ2-1; TRBD2 aligns across 8 bases. The CDR3 loop spans 15 amino acids. In germline, CDR1 is SGHRS, CDR2 YFSETQ. V was clipped by 3 bases and J by 4 bases; unmatched bases: 6. As DNA, the CDR3 is TGCGCCAGCAGCTCAACTAGCGGAACATACAATGAGCAGTTCTTC. This gives the protein CASSSTSGTYNEQFF.

This sequence joins TRBV15 and TRBJ2-2; D uncertain. CDR1 and CDR2 from the germline V gene are LNHNV and YYDKDF (reference sequence). The V and J ends lost 1 base and 3 bases respectively, with 12 bases between them. CDR3 length: 16 amino acids. The CDR3 spells CATSRAHPLYTGELFF. CDR3 DNA sequence: TGTGCCACCAGCAGAGCCCACCCGCTGTACACCGGGGAGCTGTTTTTT.